Each of the 27 T cell receptor beta chains below was sequenced from the same sample in a study of T cell repertoires in cytomegalovirus infection. TCRdb itself ran the reads through MiXCR, one entry per CDR3 protein. The repertoire includes fewer than 350,000 distinct CDR3 sequences, 8% to 9.5% of them detected once, and 3.5% to 4.5% sits in the top ten. The sample taken for sequencing was PBMCs. These receptors came from a human donor in good health (CMV status not recorded). Some clones in this sample may be carry-over from other donors' samples.

The sample holds a few counts of this clonotype. The genes are TRBV14 and TRBJ1-6; D uncertain. Germline V CDR1 and CDR2: SGHDN, FVKESK. The CDR3 length is 14 residues. Trimming shortened V by 2 bases and J by 6 bases, and 8 bases separated the two germline ends. The CDR3 sequence is CASSQLAANSPLHF. The CDR3 DNA reads TGTGCCAGCAGCCAATTGGCAGCTAATTCACCCCTCCACTTT.

This clonotype was observed a few times. This chain joins TRBV7-2 and TRBJ2-2; TRBD1 agrees at 9 bases. This CDR3 has 15 amino acids. Trimming cost V 5 bases and J 4 bases; bases outside gene matches: 5. Germline V gene lookup returns CDR1 SGHTA and CDR2 FQGNSA. The CDR3 bases are TGTGCCAGCAGCAACAGGGGGCGCGTCACCGGGGAGCTGTTTTTT. Translation: CASSNRGRVTGELFF. Full variable domain (rest looked up from reference TRBV7-2 and TRBJ2-2): GAGVSQSPSNKVTEKGKDVELRCDPISGHTALYWYRQSLGQGLEFLIYFQGNSAPDKSGLPSDRFSAERTGGSVSTLTIQRTQQEDSAVYLCASSNRGRVTGELFFGEGSRLTVL.

V is TRBV19 and J is TRBJ1-1; no definite D call. Germline values: CDR1 LNHDA, CDR2 SQIVND (reference sequence). V was cut by 3 bases and J by 4 bases, with 15 bases left in between. The CDR3 extends over 15 amino acids. CDR3 DNA sequence: TGTGCCAGTAGTATGCGGCCCTACGGCGGCACTGAAGCTTTCTTT. Translation gives CASSMRPYGGTEAFF.

V is TRBV18 and J is TRBJ2-7; 8 bases line up with TRBD1. V lost 3 bases and J lost 5; bases outside the gene matches: 9. The CDR3 is 15 amino acids. CDR1 is KGHSH and CDR2 is LQKENI in the germline V gene. CDR3 loop: CASSPGLDRAHEQYF. CDR3 DNA: TGTGCCAGCTCACCCGGCTTGGACAGGGCCCACGAGCAGTACTTC.

This clonotype was found many times. The chain couples TRBV5-6 to TRBJ1-6, with 7 bases lining up with TRBD1. Per germline, CDR1 SGHDT and CDR2 YYEEEE. The V gene end was trimmed by 4 bases and the J gene end by 5 bases; junction bases not matched to a gene: 6. The CDR3 consists of 15 residues. The CDR3 DNA sequence: TGTGCCAGCAGCACACCGGGACAGCATAATTCACCCCTCCACTTT. Translated: CASSTPGQHNSPLHF.

This clonotype was picked up a small number of times. The chain carries TRBV28 and TRBJ1-3; possibly TRBD1 for D (5 bases). CDR1 is MDHEN, CDR2 SYDVKM, per germline. The CDR3 covers 14 residues. Trimming pared 10 bases from V and 0 bases from J, leaving 13 bases between. The CDR3 here is CATKGGGSGNTIYF. The CDR3 coding sequence is TGTGCCACCAAAGGTGGGGGCTCTGGAAACACCATATATTTT.

This clonotype was picked up a small number of times. This sequence joins TRBV7-6 and TRBJ1-2; 8 bases are a match to TRBD1. The CDR3 runs 16 residues. The V gene end was trimmed by 5 bases and the J gene end by 0 bases; junction bases not matched to a gene: 8. Germline V gene data show CDR1 as SGHVS and CDR2 as FNYEAQ. CDR3 in DNA: TGTGCCAGCAGCGTCCTGGGGACAGGAGCTAACTATGGCTACACCTTC. It is translated as CASSVLGTGANYGYTF.

This clonotype showed up just a few times. This chain's CDR3 is CASAGGGLRETQYF. Here the CDR3 DNA reads TGTGCCAGCGCCGGGGGGGGTCTAAGGGAGACCCAGTACTTC. The genes are TRBV6-1 and TRBJ2-5; TRBD2 agrees at 8 bases. Germline lookup yields CDR1 MNHNS and CDR2 SASEGT. The CDR3 totals 14 residues. V shed 8 bases, J shed 5 bases, and the junction held 10 bases outside the gene matches.

Ten or more counts support this clonotype. The chain uses TRBV19 and TRBJ2-2; the D is unclear. Trimming left V 4 bases short and J 6 bases short, with 15 bases between. Germline lookup yields CDR1 LNHDA and CDR2 SQIVND (reference sequence). This CDR3 contains 15 residues. CDR3 sequence (DNA): TGTGCCAGTAGTACTTGGACCGGCGGCGCCGGGGAGCTGTTTTTT. This translates into CASSTWTGGAGELFF. The whole variable domain, filled in from reference TRBV19 and TRBJ2-2, reads DGGITQSPKYLFRKEGQNVTLSCEQNLNHDAMYWYRQDPGQGLRLIYYSQIVNDFQKGDIAEGYSVSREKKESFPLTVTSAQKNPTAFYLCASSTWTGGAGELFFGEGSRLTVL.

V usage is TRBV6-2 or TRBV6-3 and J usage is TRBJ2-1; the D is unclear. Trimming pared 4 bases from V and 9 bases from J, leaving 10 bases between. Germline values: CDR1 MNHEY, CDR2 SVGEGT. This CDR3 is built from 12 residues. The CDR3 is CASSSGLGEQFF. CDR3 nucleotide sequence: TGTGCCAGCAGTTCGGGTCTAGGTGAGCAGTTCTTC.

V usage is TRBV20-1 and J usage is TRBJ1-4; TRBD1 matches at 8 bases. This CDR3 has 14 residues. After removal of 6 bases from V and 10 bases from J, the junction contained 13 bases not matched to a gene. Germline V gene sequence: CDR1 DFQATT, CDR2 SNEGSKA (reference sequence). The CDR3 bases are TGCAGTGCCTCTTTTTCTGGACAGGGTGGAAAACTGTTTTTT. Amino acid sequence: CSASFSGQGGKLFF.

A few counts support this clonotype. The chain uses TRBV20-1 and TRBJ2-1, with 8 bases lining up with TRBD2. CDR1 is DFQATT, CDR2 SNEGSKA, per germline (reference sequence). The J segment lost 3 bases and the V segment lost 5 bases, leaving 6 bases of the junction unmatched. This CDR3 comprises 14 residues. CDR3 DNA sequence: TGCAGTGCTGGAAGGACTAGCCTCTACAATGAGCAGTTCTTC. Residues: CSAGRTSLYNEQFF.

This clonotype came up a few times. The J gene is TRBJ2-7, the V gene TRBV25-1; D remains ambiguous. Between the trimmed V and J ends, which lost 0 bases and 0 bases, there was a span of 6 bases. Germline values: CDR1 MGHDK, CDR2 SYGVNS. The CDR3 is 14 residues long. The CDR3 nucleotides are TGTGCCAGCAGTGAATACGGTGGCTCCTACGAGCAGTACTTC. It codes for CASSEYGGSYEQYF.

This clonotype was detected only a few times. J is TRBJ2-3 and V is TRBV24-1, with D perhaps assigned TRBD1 or TRBD2 (5 bases each). Germline V gives CDR1 KGHDR, CDR2 SFDVKD. Deletions cut 2 bases from V and 6 bases from J, with 11 bases between. The CDR3 totals 14 residues. The CDR3 DNA sequence: TGTGCCACCAGTGATTCGGGACGGTTCGATACGCAGTATTTT. Translation: CATSDSGRFDTQYF.

CDR3 DNA: TGCAGTGCTAGAGGGAGCGGTGAGCAGTTCTTC. Its protein product is CSARGSGEQFF. This chain joins TRBV20-1 and TRBJ2-1; TRBD2 might be the D (5 bases). The CDR3 covers 11 residues. Per germline, CDR1 DFQATT and CDR2 SNEGSKA (reference sequence). V was pared by 1 base and J by 9 bases, with 7 bases between.

This clonotype showed up many times. This rearrangement joins TRBV7-2 to TRBJ2-7; 10 bases agree with TRBD2. V dropped 4 bases and J dropped 2; count of bases not matched to a gene: 5. The germline gives CDR1 SGHTA, CDR2 FQGNSA. This CDR3 comprises 15 residues. Written as DNA, the CDR3 is TGTGCCAGCAGCTACGGACTAGCGGCTCCCTACGAGCAGTACTTC. Protein product: CASSYGLAAPYEQYF.

This clonotype was counted many times. V usage is TRBV2 and J usage is TRBJ2-5; D is perhaps TRBD2 (6 bases). Germline V CDR1 and CDR2: SNHLY, FYNNEI. Trimming removed 7 bases from V and 2 bases from J, with 17 bases in between. The CDR3 length is 15 residues. CDR3 DNA sequence: TGTGCCAGCACGGAGGGGCAGGCGGAACAAGAGACCCAGTACTTC. Residues: CASTEGQAEQETQYF.

A few counts support this clonotype. This chain connects TRBV30 to TRBJ1-1, with 7 bases lining up with TRBD1. CDR1 and CDR2 (germline): GTSNPN, SVGIG (reference sequence). J gave up 4 bases and V 0 bases, and 8 bases lay outside the gene matches. CDR3 length equals 15 residues. The CDR3 sequence: CAWSVRAGGTTEAFF. Written as DNA, the CDR3 is TGTGCCTGGAGTGTACGGGCAGGGGGGACCACTGAAGCTTTCTTT.

This clonotype appeared many times. The chain is built from TRBV13 and TRBJ1-2, with D hard to call. The CDR3 runs 16 residues. Germline V CDR1 and CDR2: PRHDT, FYEKMQ (reference sequence). Trimming pared 3 bases from V and 0 bases from J, leaving 14 bases between. CDR3 loop: CASSFREARTNYGYTF. DNA of the CDR3: TGTGCCAGCAGCTTTCGGGAAGCCCGGACTAACTATGGCTACACCTTC.

The sample holds a few counts of this clonotype. This chain joins TRBV24-1 and TRBJ2-1; the D gene is possibly TRBD2 (6 bases). Germline V gives CDR1 KGHDR, CDR2 SFDVKD. Trimming shortened V by 5 bases and J by 0 bases, and 13 bases separated the two germline ends. The CDR3 consists of 16 residues. CDR3 nucleotide sequence: TGTGCCACCAGTGGCTCCCGAGCGGGCTCCTACAATGAGCAGTTCTTC. This sequence encodes CATSGSRAGSYNEQFF.

This clonotype was observed a handful of times. The J gene is TRBJ2-7, the V gene TRBV7-3, with 9 positions matching TRBD2. The V and J ends lost 0 bases and 1 base, in that order; junction bases with no gene match: 10. Germline V gene data show CDR1 as SGHTA and CDR2 as FQGTGA. The CDR3 is 18 amino acids. The CDR3 sequence is CASSLTSEAGGLSYEQYF. DNA for the CDR3: TGTGCCAGCAGCTTAACGTCGGAAGCGGGGGGCCTGTCCTACGAGCAGTACTTC.

In its sample, this clonotype was seen a few times. The chain employs TRBV18 and TRBJ1-4; D not certain. The CDR3 is 14 residues long. The V end was cut by 6 bases, the J end by 2 bases, with 10 bases between. Germline V gene lookup returns CDR1 KGHSH and CDR2 LQKENI. CDR3 DNA: TGTGCCAGCTCCCCAGTGCGGACTAATGAAAAACTGTTTTTT. It codes for CASSPVRTNEKLFF.

Only a few counts were recorded for this clonotype. J is TRBJ1-5 and V is TRBV7-2, with D possibly matching TRBD1 (6 bases). V lost 5 bases, J lost 7 bases, and 18 bases lay in between. CDR1 SGHTA and CDR2 FQGNSA come from the germline V gene. The CDR3 is 15 residues long. CDR3 sequence reads: CASSPGDIGSQPQHF. CDR3 nucleotide sequence: TGTGCCAGCAGCCCCGGGGACATAGGGAGCCAGCCCCAGCATTTT.

This chain joins TRBV7-2 and TRBJ2-3; unclear D gene. There are 17 residues in the CDR3. The V end was cut by 5 bases, the J end by 3 bases, with 21 bases between. Germline values: CDR1 SGHTA, CDR2 FQGNSA. The CDR3 DNA reads as TGTGCCAGCAGCCCAAGGTCCCGGACCGTGAGGACAGATACGCAGTATTTT. Translation gives CASSPRSRTVRTDTQYF.

This clonotype was seen ten or more times. This chain's CDR3 is CASRSVGLRGEQFF. In nucleotides, the CDR3 is TGTGCCAGCAGGTCCGTAGGGCTCCGGGGCGAGCAGTTCTTC. V usage is TRBV7-2 and J usage is TRBJ2-1; TRBD1 or TRBD2 may be the D gene (5 bases each). CDR1 is SGHTA, CDR2 FQGNSA, per germline. The CDR3 is 14 amino acids. V was trimmed by 6 bases and J by 10 bases, leaving 19 bases between them.

This clonotype was observed a few times. The rearrangement links TRBV6-5 to TRBJ2-7, with 10 bases aligning to TRBD1. Trimming removed 0 bases from V and 7 bases from J; junction bases left unmatched: 12. CDR1 is MNHEY, CDR2 SVGAGI, per germline. The CDR3 totals 17 residues. DNA for the CDR3: TGTGCCAGCAGTTACTCGAGGCTAGACAGGGGGCTAGTGGAGCAGTACTTC. Protein: CASSYSRLDRGLVEQYF.

This clonotype has ten or more counts. This chain joins TRBV7-2 and TRBJ2-1; 9 bases are a match to TRBD2. J gave up 10 bases and V 3 bases, and 10 bases lay outside the gene matches. The germline CDR1 and CDR2 sequences are SGHTA and FQGNSA. This CDR3 comprises 15 residues. In DNA form, the CDR3 reads TGTGCCAGCAGCTTGCGGCAGGTAGCGGGGGCCGAGCAGTTCTTC. Its translation is CASSLRQVAGAEQFF.